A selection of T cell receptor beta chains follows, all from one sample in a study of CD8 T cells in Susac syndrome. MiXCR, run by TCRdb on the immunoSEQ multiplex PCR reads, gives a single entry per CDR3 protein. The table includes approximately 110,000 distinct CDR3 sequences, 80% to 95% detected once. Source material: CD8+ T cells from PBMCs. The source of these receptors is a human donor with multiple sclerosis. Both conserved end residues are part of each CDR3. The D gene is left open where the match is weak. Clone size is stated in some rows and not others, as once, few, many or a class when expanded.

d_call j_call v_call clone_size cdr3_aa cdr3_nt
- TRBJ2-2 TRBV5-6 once CASSGGTAGELFF TGTGCCAGCAGCGGCGGTACAGCCGGGGAGCTGTTTTTT
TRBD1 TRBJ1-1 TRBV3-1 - CASSPVKWTGSGYTEVFF TGTGCCAGCAGCCCCGTAAAGTGGACAGGTTCGGGGTACACTGAAGTTTTCTTT
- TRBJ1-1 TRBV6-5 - CASRGGGGNTEAFF TGTGCCAGCAGGGGAGGGGGGGGAAACACTGAAGCTTTCTTT
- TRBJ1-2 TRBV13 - CASSLGRGGYGYTF TGTGCCAGCAGCTTAGGGCGTGGAGGGTATGGCTACACCTTC
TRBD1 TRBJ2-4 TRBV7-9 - CASSLARGLAKNIQYF TGTGCCAGCAGCTTAGCGAGGGGGCTAGCCAAAAACATTCAGTACTTC
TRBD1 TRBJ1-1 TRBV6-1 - CASRPWTGGNTEAFF TGTGCCAGCAGACCTTGGACAGGAGGGAACACTGAAGCTTTCTTT
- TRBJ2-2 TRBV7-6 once CASSLEVRRTGELFF TGTGCCAGCAGCTTAGAAGTGCGGAGAACCGGGGAGCTGTTTTTT
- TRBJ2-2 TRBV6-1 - CASSASSDPGELFF TGTGCCAGCAGTGCCTCTAGCGACCCCGGGGAGCTGTTTTTT
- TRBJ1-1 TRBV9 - CASSVDGGNTEAFF TGTGCCAGCAGCGTAGACGGCGGGAACACTGAAGCTTTCTTT
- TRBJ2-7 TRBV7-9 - CASSPRIHEQYF TGTGCCAGCAGCCCCAGGATACACGAGCAGTACTTC
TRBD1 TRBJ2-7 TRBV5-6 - CASSRDSRSYEQYF TGTGCCAGCAGCAGGGACAGCCGTTCCTACGAGCAGTACTTC
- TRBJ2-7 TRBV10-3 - CASAREEGTHEQYF TGTGCCAGCGCCCGTGAAGAGGGCACCCACGAGCAGTACTTC
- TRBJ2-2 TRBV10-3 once CAISPEGKANTGELFF TGTGCCATCAGTCCGGAGGGCAAGGCGAACACCGGGGAGCTGTTTTTT
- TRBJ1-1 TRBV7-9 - CASSADTTNTEAFF TGTGCCAGCAGCGCGGACACAACTAACACTGAAGCTTTCTTT
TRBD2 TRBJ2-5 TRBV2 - CASSEGGTSGRLYQETQYF TGTGCCAGCAGTGAAGGTGGGACTAGCGGGAGACTGTACCAAGAGACCCAGTACTTC
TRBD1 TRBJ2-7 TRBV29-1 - CSALTGAAYSYEQYF TGCAGCGCCCTGACAGGGGCCGCATACTCCTACGAGCAGTACTTC
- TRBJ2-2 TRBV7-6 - CASSSIYGPAGELFF TGTGCCAGCAGCTCAATTTACGGACCGGCCGGGGAGCTGTTTTTT
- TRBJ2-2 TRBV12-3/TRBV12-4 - CASTRGPGELFF TGTGCCAGCACCCGGGGTCCCGGGGAGCTGTTTTTT
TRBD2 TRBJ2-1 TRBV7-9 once CASSYNLLAGGKNEQFF TGTGCCAGCAGTTATAACCTGTTGGCGGGAGGTAAAAATGAGCAGTTCTTC
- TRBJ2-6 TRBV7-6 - CASTPRSWGSGANVLTF TGTGCCAGCACTCCCCGGTCATGGGGATCTGGGGCCAACGTCCTGACTTTC
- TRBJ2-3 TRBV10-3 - CAISEPTKGPDTQYF TGTGCCATCAGTGAACCCACGAAGGGCCCAGATACGCAGTATTTT
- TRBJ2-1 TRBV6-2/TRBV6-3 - CASSYSRRGVTYNEQFF TGTGCCAGCAGTTACTCCCGGCGGGGCGTCACCTACAATGAGCAGTTCTTC
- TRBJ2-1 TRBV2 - CASSGTGAFKNEQFF TGTGCCAGCAGTGGTACAGGAGCCTTTAAGAATGAGCAGTTCTTC
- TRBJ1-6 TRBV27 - CASSLAENSPLHF TGTGCCAGCAGTTTGGCAGAAAATTCACCCCTCCACTTT
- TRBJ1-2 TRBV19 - CASSGVGPNYGYTF TGTGCCAGTAGCGGGGTGGGACCTAACTATGGCTACACCTTC
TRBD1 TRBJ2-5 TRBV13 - CASSPTGQQETQYF TGTGCCAGCAGCCCGACAGGGCAGCAAGAGACCCAGTACTTC
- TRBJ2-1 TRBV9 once CASSPFSRPRPDNEQFF TGTGCCAGCAGCCCTTTTTCCCGACCTAGACCCGACAATGAGCAGTTCTTC